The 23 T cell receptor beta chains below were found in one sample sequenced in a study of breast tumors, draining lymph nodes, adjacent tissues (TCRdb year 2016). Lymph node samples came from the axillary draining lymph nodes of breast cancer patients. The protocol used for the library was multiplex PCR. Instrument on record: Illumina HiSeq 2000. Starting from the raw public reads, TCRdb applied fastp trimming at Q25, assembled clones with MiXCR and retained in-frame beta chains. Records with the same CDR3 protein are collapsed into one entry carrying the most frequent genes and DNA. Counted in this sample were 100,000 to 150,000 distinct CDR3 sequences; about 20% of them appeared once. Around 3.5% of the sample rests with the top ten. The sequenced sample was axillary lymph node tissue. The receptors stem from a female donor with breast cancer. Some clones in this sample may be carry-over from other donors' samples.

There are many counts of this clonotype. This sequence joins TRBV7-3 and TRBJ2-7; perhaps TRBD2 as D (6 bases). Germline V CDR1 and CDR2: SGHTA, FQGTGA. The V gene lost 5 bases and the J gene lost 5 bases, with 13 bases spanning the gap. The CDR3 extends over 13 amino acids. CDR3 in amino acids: CASSKTRGNEQYF. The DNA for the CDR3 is TGTGCCAGCAGCAAGACTAGGGGTAACGAGCAGTACTTC.

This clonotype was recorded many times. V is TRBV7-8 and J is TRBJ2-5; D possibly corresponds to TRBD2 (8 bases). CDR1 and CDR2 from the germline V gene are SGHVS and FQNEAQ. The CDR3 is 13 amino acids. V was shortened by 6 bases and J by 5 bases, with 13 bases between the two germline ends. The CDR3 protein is CASRGGGGETQYF. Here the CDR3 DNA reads TGTGCCAGCAGAGGGGGCGGGGGGGAGACCCAGTACTTC. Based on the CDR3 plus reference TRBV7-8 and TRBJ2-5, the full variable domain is GAGVSQSPRYKVAKRGQDVALRCDPISGHVSLFWYQQALGQGPEFLTYFQNEAQLDKSGLPSDRFFAERPEGSVSTLKIQRTQQEDSAVYLCASRGGGGETQYFGPGTRLLVL.

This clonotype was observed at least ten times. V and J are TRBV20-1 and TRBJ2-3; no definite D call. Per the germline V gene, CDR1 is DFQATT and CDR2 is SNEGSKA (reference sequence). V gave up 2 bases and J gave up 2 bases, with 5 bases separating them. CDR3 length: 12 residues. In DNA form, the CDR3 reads TGCAGTGCTAGACAGCCCACAGATACGCAGTATTTT. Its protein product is CSARQPTDTQYF.

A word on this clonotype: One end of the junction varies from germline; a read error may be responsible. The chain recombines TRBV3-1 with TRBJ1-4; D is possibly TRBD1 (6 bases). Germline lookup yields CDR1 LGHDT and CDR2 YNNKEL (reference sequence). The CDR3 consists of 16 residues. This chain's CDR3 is CASSPLGAATNKKLFF. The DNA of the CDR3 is TGTGCCAGCAGCCCCCTGGGGGCGGCAACTAATAAAAAACTGTTTTTT.

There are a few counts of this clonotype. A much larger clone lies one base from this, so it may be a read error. DNA for the CDR3: TGTGCCAGCAGTTACAACCGGGACGGCTACGAGCAGTACTTC. Its protein is CASSYNRDGYEQYF. The chain combines TRBV6-5 with TRBJ2-7; perhaps D is TRBD1 or TRBD2 (5 bases each). Germline V gene sequence: CDR1 MNHEY, CDR2 SVGAGI. V was cut by 2 bases and J by 3 bases, with 11 bases left in between. This CDR3 comprises 14 residues.

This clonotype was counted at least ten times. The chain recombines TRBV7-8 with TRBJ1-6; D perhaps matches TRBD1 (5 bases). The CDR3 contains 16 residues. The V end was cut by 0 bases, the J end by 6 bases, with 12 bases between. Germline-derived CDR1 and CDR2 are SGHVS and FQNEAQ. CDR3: CASSLARGTSNSPLHF. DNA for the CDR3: TGTGCCAGCAGCTTAGCGAGAGGGACTAGTAATTCACCCCTCCACTTT. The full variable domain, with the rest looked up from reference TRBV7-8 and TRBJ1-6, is GAGVSQSPRYKVAKRGQDVALRCDPISGHVSLFWYQQALGQGPEFLTYFQNEAQLDKSGLPSDRFFAERPEGSVSTLKIQRTQQEDSAVYLCASSLARGTSNSPLHFGNGTRLTVT.

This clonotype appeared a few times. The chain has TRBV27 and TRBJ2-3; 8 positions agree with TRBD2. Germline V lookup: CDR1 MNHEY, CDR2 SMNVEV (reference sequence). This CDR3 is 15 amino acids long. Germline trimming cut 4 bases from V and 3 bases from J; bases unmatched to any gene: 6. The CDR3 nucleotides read TGTGCCAGCAGTTCACTGGGACTAGAAACAGATACGCAGTATTTT. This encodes CASSSLGLETDTQYF.

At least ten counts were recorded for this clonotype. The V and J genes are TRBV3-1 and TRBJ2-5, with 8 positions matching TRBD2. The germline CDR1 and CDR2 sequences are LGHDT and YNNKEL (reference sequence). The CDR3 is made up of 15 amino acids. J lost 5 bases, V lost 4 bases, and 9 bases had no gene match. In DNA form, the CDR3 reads TGTGCCAGCAGCCCGGGACTAGTACCGGCCGAGACCCAGTACTTC. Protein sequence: CASSPGLVPAETQYF.

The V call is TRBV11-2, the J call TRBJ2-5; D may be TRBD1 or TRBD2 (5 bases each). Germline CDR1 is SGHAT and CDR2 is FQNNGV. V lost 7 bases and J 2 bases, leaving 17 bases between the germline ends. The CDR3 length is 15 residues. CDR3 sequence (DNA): TGTGCCAGCACCTCACTGGGACGGATACAAGAGACCCAGTACTTC. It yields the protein CASTSLGRIQETQYF.

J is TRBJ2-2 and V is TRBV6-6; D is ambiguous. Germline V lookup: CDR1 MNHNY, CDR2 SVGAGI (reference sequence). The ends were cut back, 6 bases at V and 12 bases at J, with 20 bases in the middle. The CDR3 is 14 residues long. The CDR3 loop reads CASRPPPKLRKLFF. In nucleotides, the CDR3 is TGTGCCAGCAGACCCCCCCCTAAGCTCCGGAAGCTGTTTTTT.

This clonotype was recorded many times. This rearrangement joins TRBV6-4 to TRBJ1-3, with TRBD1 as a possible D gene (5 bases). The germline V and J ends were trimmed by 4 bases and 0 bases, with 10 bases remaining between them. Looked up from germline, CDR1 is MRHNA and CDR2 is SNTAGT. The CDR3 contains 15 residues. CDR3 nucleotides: TGTGCCAGCAGTGTAAGACAGCGCTCTGGAAACACCATATATTTT. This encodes CASSVRQRSGNTIYF.

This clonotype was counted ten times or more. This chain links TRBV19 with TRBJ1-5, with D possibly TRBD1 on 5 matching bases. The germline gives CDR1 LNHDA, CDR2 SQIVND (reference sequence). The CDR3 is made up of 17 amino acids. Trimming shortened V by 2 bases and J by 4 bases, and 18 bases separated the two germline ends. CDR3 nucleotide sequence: TGTGCCAGTAGTATAAGGGGTGGGGCAGGCGCAAATCAGCCCCAGCATTTT. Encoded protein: CASSIRGGAGANQPQHF.

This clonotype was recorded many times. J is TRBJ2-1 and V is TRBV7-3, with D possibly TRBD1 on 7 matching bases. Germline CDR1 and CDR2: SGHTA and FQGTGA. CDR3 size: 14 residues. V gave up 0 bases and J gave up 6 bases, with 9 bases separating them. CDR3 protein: CASSLTRDSNEQFF. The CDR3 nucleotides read TGTGCCAGCAGCTTAACGCGGGACAGCAATGAGCAGTTCTTC.

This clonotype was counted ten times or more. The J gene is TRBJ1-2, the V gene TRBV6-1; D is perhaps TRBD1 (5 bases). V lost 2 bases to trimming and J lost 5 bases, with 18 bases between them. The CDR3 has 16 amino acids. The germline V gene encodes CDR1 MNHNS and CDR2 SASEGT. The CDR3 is CASSESGSRGRYGYTF. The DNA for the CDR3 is TGTGCCAGCAGTGAATCTGGGTCGCGGGGGAGGTATGGCTACACCTTC.

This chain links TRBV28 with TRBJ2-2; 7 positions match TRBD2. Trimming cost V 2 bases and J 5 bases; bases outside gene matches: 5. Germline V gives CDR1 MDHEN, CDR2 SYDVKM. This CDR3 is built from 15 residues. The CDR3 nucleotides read TGTGCCAGCAGTTTAGCGGGAGCAGGTACCGGGGAGCTGTTTTTT. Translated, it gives CASSLAGAGTGELFF.

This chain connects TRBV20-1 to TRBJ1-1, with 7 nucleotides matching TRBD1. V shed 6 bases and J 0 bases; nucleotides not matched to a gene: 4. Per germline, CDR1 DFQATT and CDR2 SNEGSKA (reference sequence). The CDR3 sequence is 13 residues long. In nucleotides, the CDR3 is TGCAGTGCGAGGACAGGCTTGAACACTGAAGCTTTCTTT. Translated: CSARTGLNTEAFF.

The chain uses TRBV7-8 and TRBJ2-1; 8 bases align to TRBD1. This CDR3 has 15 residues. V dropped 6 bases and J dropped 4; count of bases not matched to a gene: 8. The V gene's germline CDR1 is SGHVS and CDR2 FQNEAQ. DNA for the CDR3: TGTGCCAGCAGTCCTACAGGGGGAGCTTACAATGAGCAGTTCTTC. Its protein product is CASSPTGGAYNEQFF. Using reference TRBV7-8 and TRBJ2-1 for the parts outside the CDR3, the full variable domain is GAGVSQSPRYKVAKRGQDVALRCDPISGHVSLFWYQQALGQGPEFLTYFQNEAQLDKSGLPSDRFFAERPEGSVSTLKIQRTQQEDSAVYLCASSPTGGAYNEQFFGPGTRLTVL.

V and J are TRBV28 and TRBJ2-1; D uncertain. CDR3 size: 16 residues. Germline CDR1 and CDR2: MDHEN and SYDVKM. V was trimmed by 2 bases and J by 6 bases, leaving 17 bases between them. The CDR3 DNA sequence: TGTGCCAGCAGTTTAATTGCGGAGAGTCTGGCCAATGAGCAGTTCTTC. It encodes CASSLIAESLANEQFF.

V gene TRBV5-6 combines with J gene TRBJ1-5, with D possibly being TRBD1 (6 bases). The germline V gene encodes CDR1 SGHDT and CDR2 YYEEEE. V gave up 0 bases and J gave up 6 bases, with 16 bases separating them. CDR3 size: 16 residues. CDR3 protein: CASSLGGGRVGQPQHF. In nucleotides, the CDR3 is TGTGCCAGCAGCTTGGGGGGGGGCAGGGTAGGTCAGCCCCAGCATTTT.

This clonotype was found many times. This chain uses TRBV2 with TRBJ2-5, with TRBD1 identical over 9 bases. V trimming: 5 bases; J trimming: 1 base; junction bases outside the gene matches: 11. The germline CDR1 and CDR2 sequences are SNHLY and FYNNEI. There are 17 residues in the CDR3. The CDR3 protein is CASSFRGTGNFQETQYF. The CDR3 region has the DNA TGTGCCAGCAGTTTTAGAGGGACAGGGAATTTCCAAGAGACCCAGTACTTC.

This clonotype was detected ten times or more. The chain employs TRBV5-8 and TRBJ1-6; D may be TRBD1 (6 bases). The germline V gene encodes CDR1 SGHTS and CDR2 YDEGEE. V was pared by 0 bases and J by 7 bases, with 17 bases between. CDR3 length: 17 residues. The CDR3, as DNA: TGTGCCAGCAGCTTGGCCCAGGGGTTGCAGGCAAATTCACCCCTCCACTTT. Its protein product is CASSLAQGLQANSPLHF. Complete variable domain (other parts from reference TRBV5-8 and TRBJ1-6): EAGVTQSPTHLIKTRGQQATLRCSPISGHTSVYWYQQALGLGLQFLLWYDEGEERNRGNFPPRFSGRQFPNYSSELNVNALELEDSALYLCASSLAQGLQANSPLHFGNGTRLTVT.

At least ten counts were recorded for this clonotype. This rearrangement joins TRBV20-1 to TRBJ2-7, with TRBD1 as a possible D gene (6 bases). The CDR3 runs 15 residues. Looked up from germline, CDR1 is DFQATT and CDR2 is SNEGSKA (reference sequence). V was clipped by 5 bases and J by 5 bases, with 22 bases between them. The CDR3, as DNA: TGCAGTGCTCCCGATACAGGGAGCTTAGGAAACGAGCAGTACTTC. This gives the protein CSAPDTGSLGNEQYF.

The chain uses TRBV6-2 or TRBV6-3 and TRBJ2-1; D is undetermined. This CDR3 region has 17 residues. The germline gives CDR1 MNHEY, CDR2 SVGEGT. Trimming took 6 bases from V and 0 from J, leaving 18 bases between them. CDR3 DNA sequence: TGTGCCAGCAGCCATCGAGTTCAGGTGATCTCCTACAATGAGCAGTTCTTC. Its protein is CASSHRVQVISYNEQFF.